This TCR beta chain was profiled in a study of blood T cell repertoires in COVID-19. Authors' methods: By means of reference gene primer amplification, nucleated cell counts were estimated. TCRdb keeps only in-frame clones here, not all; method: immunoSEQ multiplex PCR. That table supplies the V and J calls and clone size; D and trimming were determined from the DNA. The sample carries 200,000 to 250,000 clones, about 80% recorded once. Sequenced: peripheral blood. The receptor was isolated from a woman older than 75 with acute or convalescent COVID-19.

The CDR3 loop is CAISGRIGGETDTQYF. The CDR3 DNA follows: TGTGCCATCAGTGGACGAATCGGGGGGGAGACAGATACGCAGTATTTT. V gene TRBV10-3 combines with J gene TRBJ2-3; TRBD2 agrees at 8 bases. CDR1 is ENHRY and CDR2 is SYGVKD in the germline V gene. There are 16 residues in the CDR3. V lost 4 bases, J lost 3 bases, and 9 bases stayed unmatched.